The rows below give T cell receptor beta chains drawn from one sample of a study of identical twins. TCRdb redid the calling of the 5' RACE reads with MiXCR, one entry per CDR3 protein. The sample holds 550,000 to 700,000 distinct CDR3 sequences, 9.6% seen once. Separately, the same data were catalogued under a study of yellow fever vaccine responses in identical twins.

The sequenced sample consisted of PBMCs. These receptors were taken from a woman between 18 and 30 years old in good health. CDR3s include the opening cysteine and the closing phenylalanine or tryptophan. D genes are given only for firm matches. Size is omitted from some rows. Given values are once, few, many or a class for expanded clones.

CDR3aa	CDR3nt	j_gene	abundance	d_gene	v_gene
CASSYSPGTSSYEQYF	TGCGCCAGCAGCTACAGCCCCGGGACTAGCTCTTACGAGCAGTACTTC	TRBJ2-7	NA	TRBD2	TRBV4-1
CASSWGHPSEQYF	TGTGCCAGCAGCTGGGGACACCCCAGCGAGCAGTACTTC	TRBJ2-7	NA	NA	TRBV11-3
CASSQGQGTTGANVLTF	TGTGCCAGCAGCCAGGGACAGGGAACGACTGGGGCCAACGTCCTGACTTTC	TRBJ2-6	NA	TRBD1	TRBV11-2
CASSSNRARVAYNEQFF	TGTGCCAGCAGCTCCAATAGGGCCAGGGTAGCCTACAATGAGCAGTTCTTC	TRBJ2-1	many	NA	TRBV21-1
CASSQTAGPTQYF	TGCGCCAGCAGCCAAACCGCGGGCCCGACCCAGTACTTC	TRBJ2-5	few	NA	TRBV4-1
CASSLGGWEETQYF	TGTGCCAGCTCCCTCGGGGGTTGGGAAGAGACCCAGTACTTC	TRBJ2-5	NA	NA	TRBV7-9
CSVEVAREEQFF	TGCAGCGTTGAAGTTGCACGGGAAGAGCAGTTCTTC	TRBJ2-1	NA	NA	TRBV29-1
CASSEGQRGYTF	TGTGCCAGCAGTGAAGGCCAGCGAGGCTACACCTTC	TRBJ1-2	many	NA	TRBV2
CASSPRTGLYNEQFF	TGCGCCAGCAGCCCCCGGACAGGACTATACAATGAGCAGTTCTTC	TRBJ2-1	many	NA	TRBV4-3
CASSSVQKNTEAFF	TGCGCCAGCAGCTCGGTCCAAAAGAACACTGAAGCTTTCTTT	TRBJ1-1	many	NA	TRBV5-1
CASVYSGRVRNEQFF	TGTGCCAGCGTATATAGCGGGAGGGTAAGGAATGAGCAGTTCTTC	TRBJ2-1	many	TRBD2	TRBV12-3/TRBV12-4
CASRTTVDNEKLFF	TGTGCCAGCAGGACGACGGTTGACAATGAAAAACTGTTTTTT	TRBJ1-4	many	NA	TRBV6-1
CASSQTNRVNEQYF	TGTGCCAGCAGCCAAACAAACAGGGTCAACGAGCAGTACTTC	TRBJ2-7	NA	NA	TRBV14
CASSLERGVTYEQYF	TGTGCCAGCAGCCTTGAGCGGGGGGTAACCTACGAGCAGTACTTC	TRBJ2-7	NA	TRBD2	TRBV11-2
CSADPGTTYADTQYF	TGCAGCGCCGACCCCGGGACAACCTATGCGGATACGCAGTATTTT	TRBJ2-3	few	NA	TRBV29-1
CAGRGPGDEQYF	TGTGCCGGAAGGGGCCCTGGGGACGAGCAGTACTTC	TRBJ2-7	NA	NA	TRBV27
CSASYLAGGPHEQFF	TGCAGTGCTAGCTATCTAGCGGGAGGGCCTCATGAGCAGTTCTTC	TRBJ2-1	few	TRBD2	TRBV20-1
CASSFSDRANYPQHF	TGTGCCAGCAGTTTCTCGGACAGGGCCAATTACCCCCAGCATTTT	TRBJ1-5	NA	TRBD1	TRBV12-3/TRBV12-4
CASSSAGSKNIQYF	TGTGCCAGCAGTTCGGCGGGGTCCAAAAACATTCAGTACTTC	TRBJ2-4	NA	NA	TRBV6-2/TRBV6-3
CASAYTGDALETQYF	TGTGCCAGCGCCTATACAGGGGATGCGTTGGAGACCCAGTACTTC	TRBJ2-5	few	TRBD1	TRBV12-3/TRBV12-4
CASSLAPAGDYEQYF	TGTGCCAGCAGCTTAGCACCGGCGGGAGACTACGAGCAGTACTTC	TRBJ2-7	many	TRBD2	TRBV7-2
CSALTVVAGGEQFF	TGCAGTGCCCTTACCGTCGTGGCTGGTGGGGAGCAGTTCTTC	TRBJ2-1	few	NA	TRBV20-1
CSARLRRGTYNEQFF	TGCAGTGCTAGACTCCGCAGGGGTACGTACAATGAGCAGTTCTTC	TRBJ2-1	NA	NA	TRBV20-1
CSGYRGLNTEAFF	TGCAGCGGCTACAGGGGGCTTAACACTGAAGCTTTCTTT	TRBJ1-1	NA	TRBD1	TRBV29-1
CASSQGIPNTEAFF	TGTGCCAGCTCCCAGGGAATTCCGAACACTGAAGCTTTCTTT	TRBJ1-1	NA	NA	TRBV18
CASRRGQRNTEAFF	TGTGCCAGCAGACGGGGACAGAGAAACACTGAAGCTTTCTTT	TRBJ1-1	NA	TRBD1	TRBV27
CASSVSGTPKNIQYF	TGTGCCAGCAGCGTATCCGGGACACCTAAAAACATTCAGTACTTC	TRBJ2-4	few	NA	TRBV9
CSARDSGRPGANVLTF	TGCAGTGCTAGAGATTCAGGGCGGCCTGGGGCCAACGTCCTGACTTTC	TRBJ2-6	NA	NA	TRBV20-1
CASSYLAGVGNEQFF	TGTGCCAGCAGTTACCTAGCGGGAGTAGGGAATGAGCAGTTCTTC	TRBJ2-1	many	TRBD2	TRBV6-2/TRBV6-3
CASSLQGGLEQYF	TGCGCCAGCAGCCTCCAAGGGGGTCTCGAGCAGTACTTC	TRBJ2-7	NA	NA	TRBV4-1
CSARDLAGGRETQYF	TGCAGTGCTAGAGATCTAGCGGGGGGGCGGGAGACCCAGTACTTC	TRBJ2-5	NA	TRBD2	TRBV20-1
CAANYGSARDSTDTGELFF	TGTGCTGCTAATTACGGATCCGCCAGAGACAGTACGGACACCGGGGAGCTGTTTTTT	TRBJ2-2	few	NA	TRBV11-1
CASSSTGGSPLHF	TGTGCCAGCAGTTCTACAGGGGGATCACCCCTCCACTTT	TRBJ1-6	NA	TRBD1	TRBV6-2/TRBV6-3
CASSLSWGARETQYF	TGTGCCAGCAGCCTCAGTTGGGGGGCGCGGGAGACCCAGTACTTC	TRBJ2-5	many	NA	TRBV7-2
CASSLTREEPLLAKNIQYF	TGTGCCAGCAGCTTAACCAGGGAGGAGCCTCTCCTAGCCAAAAACATTCAGTACTTC	TRBJ2-4	NA	NA	TRBV7-8
CAINPGGGQGGTDTQYF	TGTGCCATCAACCCTGGGGGTGGACAGGGAGGCACAGATACGCAGTATTTT	TRBJ2-3	many	TRBD1	TRBV10-3
CATSDLGRGGVDEQFF	TGTGCCACCAGTGATTTGGGCAGGGGAGGGGTCGATGAGCAGTTCTTC	TRBJ2-1	few	NA	TRBV24-1